A single sample gave rise to the 30 T cell receptor beta chains below, sequenced in a study of identical twins. TCRdb reprocessed the 5' RACE reads via MiXCR and lists one record per CDR3 protein. The sample has a few hundred thousand distinct CDR3 sequences, around a tenth seen once. These same records also appear under a second study, on yellow fever vaccine responses in identical twins.

The sample taken for sequencing was PBMCs. The receptors were sampled from a woman aged 18-35 years in good health.

The rearrangement links TRBV3-1 to TRBJ2-7; TRBD1 or TRBD2 may be the D gene (6 bases each). The CDR3 is 16 residues long. Trimming left V 1 base short and J 1 base short, with 14 bases between. The germline V gene encodes CDR1 LGHDT and CDR2 YNNKEL (reference sequence). CDR3 loop: CASSQVRQGRSYEQYF. In DNA, the CDR3 is TGTGCCAGCAGCCAAGTTCGGCAGGGGAGGTCCTACGAGCAGTACTTC.

The sample holds many counts of this clonotype. The chain employs TRBV5-1 and TRBJ2-1, with D perhaps being TRBD1 or TRBD2 (6 bases each). Trimming shortened V by 4 bases and J by 5 bases, and 19 bases separated the two germline ends. The germline CDR1 and CDR2 sequences are SGHRS and YFSETQ. The CDR3 totals 16 residues. The CDR3 sequence is CASSPLVGGLHNEQFF. For the CDR3, the DNA is TGCGCCAGCAGCCCCTTAGTTGGGGGGCTCCACAATGAGCAGTTCTTC.

This chain links TRBV7-3 with TRBJ2-2; TRBD1 matches 9 bases. The ends lost 5 bases at V and 1 base at J; junction bases unmatched: 8. Germline CDR1 and CDR2: SGHTA and FQGTGA. The CDR3 spans 17 residues. Written as DNA, the CDR3 is TGTGCCAGCAGCCGGGGCCAGGGACAGGGGAACACCGGGGAGCTGTTTTTT. This codes for CASSRGQGQGNTGELFF.

This clonotype was seen a few times. V and J are TRBV7-3 and TRBJ1-1; D is undetermined. This CDR3 has 14 residues. Germline loops: CDR1 SGHTA, CDR2 FQGTGA. V was pared by 2 bases and J by 3 bases, with 10 bases between. DNA for the CDR3: TGTGCCAGCAGCTTAGACCCTTCCGACACTGAAGCTTTCTTT. Translated, it gives CASSLDPSDTEAFF.

V gene TRBV7-9 combines with J gene TRBJ1-1; 12 bases are shared with TRBD1. The CDR3 has 16 residues. Germline CDR1 and CDR2: SEHNR and FQNEAQ (reference sequence). Trimming removed 5 bases from V and 6 bases from J; junction bases left unmatched: 10. CDR3 protein: CASSLSRDRGRSEAFF. The CDR3, as DNA: TGTGCCAGCAGCCTATCAAGGGACAGGGGGCGATCTGAAGCTTTCTTT.

This clonotype was observed a handful of times. V and J are TRBV28 and TRBJ1-6, with D uncertain. The V end was cut by 3 bases, the J end by 13 bases, with 10 bases between. Germline V gives CDR1 MDHEN, CDR2 SYDVKM. The CDR3 contains 12 residues. In DNA, the CDR3 is TGTGCCAGCAGTTTCGTATCGGCCCCCCTCCACTTT. Its protein is CASSFVSAPLHF.

This clonotype appeared many times. The chain joins TRBV11-1 to TRBJ1-4, with D tentatively TRBD1 (6 bases). This CDR3 has 18 residues. V lost 0 bases, J lost 8 bases, and 22 bases lay in between. The germline V gene encodes CDR1 SGHAT and CDR2 FQDESV (reference sequence). The CDR3: CASSLAAFGRGAGEKLFF. DNA of the CDR3: TGTGCCAGCAGCTTAGCGGCGTTCGGTCGGGGGGCCGGGGAAAAACTGTTTTTT.

This clonotype was seen only a few times. This chain uses TRBV10-3 with TRBJ1-2; maybe TRBD1 (6 bases). V was clipped by 6 bases and J by 1 base, with 12 bases between them. Looked up from germline, CDR1 is ENHRY and CDR2 is SYGVKD. The CDR3 extends over 14 amino acids. The CDR3 sequence: CAISRRQDNYGYTF. The CDR3 DNA reads as TGTGCCATCAGCAGAAGACAGGATAACTATGGCTACACCTTC.

This chain uses TRBV6-1 with TRBJ2-5, with 8 nucleotides matching TRBD1. This CDR3 region has 16 residues. J gave up 1 base and V 2 bases, and 6 bases lay outside the gene matches. CDR1 is MNHNS, CDR2 SASEGT, per germline. CDR3 sequence: CASSESQGAGQETQYF. For the CDR3, the DNA is TGTGCCAGCAGTGAAAGTCAGGGGGCCGGCCAAGAGACCCAGTACTTC.

The chain couples TRBV28 to TRBJ2-2; 16 bases fit TRBD2. Germline values: CDR1 MDHEN, CDR2 SYDVKM. The V and J ends lost 4 bases and 5 bases, in that order; junction bases with no gene match: 13. This CDR3 has 20 residues. CDR3 nucleotide sequence: TGTGCCAGCAGTTCTATGACCGGGACTAGCGGGAGGGGTAGGACCGGGGAGCTGTTTTTT. Encoded protein: CASSSMTGTSGRGRTGELFF.

This clonotype showed up just a few times. V is TRBV20-1 and J is TRBJ2-5; unclear D gene. V lost 1 base to trimming and J lost 5 bases, with 14 bases between them. CDR3 length: 14 residues. Germline V CDR1 and CDR2: DFQATT, SNEGSKA (reference sequence). This CDR3 is CSARVTADAETQYF. CDR3 DNA sequence: TGCAGTGCTAGAGTAACGGCTGACGCGGAGACCCAGTACTTC.

This clonotype was picked up one time. The gene calls are TRBV2 and TRBJ2-7; D gene ambiguous. Germline V lookup: CDR1 SNHLY, CDR2 FYNNEI. Trimming took off 0 bases at V and 4 bases at J, with 7 bases between the two ends. The CDR3 is 13 residues long. The CDR3: CASSEAAHYEQYF. The CDR3 bases are TGTGCCAGCAGTGAAGCGGCGCATTACGAGCAGTACTTC.

This clonotype has only a few counts. J is TRBJ2-2 and V is TRBV20-1; no clear D. This CDR3 is 15 amino acids long. CDR1 is DFQATT, CDR2 SNEGSKA, per germline (reference sequence). Deletions cut 3 bases from V and 2 bases from J, with 13 bases between. CDR3 in DNA: TGCAGTGCTAGCCCCAGGACCGATAACACCGGGGAGCTGTTTTTT. Protein sequence: CSASPRTDNTGELFF.

The chain carries TRBV5-1 and TRBJ1-5, with 9 bases identical to TRBD1. Looked up from germline, CDR1 is SGHRS and CDR2 is YFSETQ. Trimming cost V 0 bases and J 7 bases; bases outside gene matches: 11. The CDR3 consists of 17 residues. Here the CDR3 DNA reads TGCGCCAGCAGCTTGGGGACACCGGGACAGGGAAGCCAGCCCCAGCATTTT. The encoded protein is CASSLGTPGQGSQPQHF.

This clonotype was detected a few times. The J gene is TRBJ2-5, the V gene TRBV6-2 or TRBV6-3; the match to TRBD2 covers 7 bases. Looked up from germline, CDR1 is MNHEY and CDR2 is SVGEGT. There are 15 residues in the CDR3. Losses at the gene ends were 7 bases for V and 2 bases for J; bases not matched to a gene: 10. CDR3 in amino acids: CASTETGLNQETQYF. The DNA for the CDR3 is TGTGCCAGCACCGAGACGGGACTAAATCAAGAGACCCAGTACTTC.

The chain is built from TRBV25-1 and TRBJ2-7, with 8 bases fitting TRBD1. The CDR3 spans 15 residues. The V gene's germline CDR1 is MGHDK and CDR2 SYGVNS. V dropped 1 base and J dropped 4; count of bases not matched to a gene: 6. CDR3 region: CASSESRTGTYEQYF. The CDR3, as DNA: TGTGCCAGCAGTGAATCCCGGACAGGGACGTACGAGCAGTACTTC.

At least ten counts were recorded for this clonotype. This chain links TRBV2 with TRBJ1-2; 9 bases fit TRBD1. CDR1 is SNHLY, CDR2 FYNNEI, per germline. V gave up 6 bases and J gave up 6 bases; unmatched junction bases: 11. The CDR3 has 15 amino acids. CDR3: CASRVEGQGIHGYTF. Here the CDR3 DNA reads TGTGCCAGCAGGGTCGAAGGACAGGGGATACATGGCTACACCTTC.

The CDR3 sequence is CSASQVLADEQFF. The DNA for the CDR3 is TGCAGTGCTTCCCAAGTATTAGCGGATGAGCAGTTCTTC. This chain uses TRBV20-1 with TRBJ2-1, with D possibly being TRBD2 (6 bases). CDR3 length: 13 amino acids. V was cut by 5 bases and J by 8 bases, with 16 bases left in between. Looked up from germline, CDR1 is DFQATT and CDR2 is SNEGSKA (reference sequence).

This clonotype has just a few counts. The chain couples TRBV4-3 to TRBJ2-1; TRBD2 matches 9 bases. The germline V gene encodes CDR1 LGHNA and CDR2 YSLEER. This CDR3 has 16 residues. Losses at the gene ends were 1 base for V and 3 bases for J; bases not matched to a gene: 4. Here the CDR3 reads CASSQVRSGSYNEQFF. CDR3 nucleotides: TGCGCCAGCAGCCAAGTACGTAGCGGGAGCTACAATGAGCAGTTCTTC.

The chain has TRBV20-1 and TRBJ2-7; TRBD1 matches at 9 bases. V dropped 7 bases and J dropped 4; count of bases not matched to a gene: 5. This CDR3 region has 12 residues. CDR1 is DFQATT, CDR2 SNEGSKA, per germline (reference sequence). DNA of the CDR3: TGCAGTGTCAAACAGGGGGCTTACGAGCAGTACTTC. Translation: CSVKQGAYEQYF.

This clonotype appeared many times. CDR3 nucleotide sequence: TGTGCCAGCAGTTCCGTGAGGGACAGAGCCTACGAGCAGTACTTC. This translates into CASSSVRDRAYEQYF. This chain connects TRBV7-9 to TRBJ2-7; TRBD1 agrees at 7 bases. Per germline, CDR1 SEHNR and CDR2 FQNEAQ (reference sequence). The CDR3 covers 15 residues. The V and J ends lost 6 bases and 2 bases, in that order; junction bases with no gene match: 10.

Ten or more counts support this clonotype. The chain couples TRBV13 to TRBJ1-1; the D is unclear. In germline, CDR1 is PRHDT, CDR2 FYEKMQ (reference sequence). Trimming cost V 0 bases and J 8 bases, with 7 bases left between them. This CDR3 is built from 12 residues. The CDR3 here is CASSLGVVEAFF. The CDR3 DNA reads TGTGCCAGCAGCTTAGGGGTAGTGGAAGCTTTCTTT.

This clonotype showed up just a few times. This chain uses TRBV14 with TRBJ2-3, with D tentatively TRBD2 (5 bases). Germline V gene data show CDR1 as SGHDN and CDR2 as FVKESK. This CDR3 has 16 residues. V lost 0 bases, J lost 1 base, and 11 bases lay in between. CDR3 sequence: CASSQDSGAGTDTQYF. The CDR3 DNA reads as TGTGCCAGCAGCCAAGATAGTGGAGCGGGCACAGATACGCAGTATTTT.

The table lists this clonotype with a few counts. In DNA, the CDR3 is TGTGCCAGCAGCAAATTACCGGGACAGGGGGCAAATGAGCAGTTCTTC. This encodes CASSKLPGQGANEQFF. The rearrangement joins TRBV6-4 to TRBJ2-1, with 12 bases identical to TRBD1. The germline V gene encodes CDR1 MRHNA and CDR2 SNTAGT. Trimming removed 6 bases from V and 7 bases from J; junction bases left unmatched: 10. The CDR3 sequence is 16 residues long.

The chain carries TRBV11-2 and TRBJ2-7; 9 bases agree with TRBD2. Trimming at V came to 4 bases and at J to 2 bases, leaving 6 bases not matched to a gene. This CDR3 contains 15 residues. Germline V gene data show CDR1 as SGHAT and CDR2 as FQNNGV. CDR3 sequence reads: CASSSAAGGAYEQYF. The CDR3 nucleotides read TGTGCCAGCAGCTCGGCGGCGGGGGGGGCCTACGAGCAGTACTTC.

V and J are TRBV29-1 and TRBJ2-5, with a weak D call TRBD1 (6 bases). Between the trimmed V and J ends, which lost 6 bases and 1 base, there was a span of 18 bases. CDR1 is SQVTM and CDR2 is ANQGSEA in the germline V gene. This CDR3 contains 15 residues. The CDR3 DNA sequence: TGCAGCGTGAGGGAAAGATGGACAGTCCAAGAGACCCAGTACTTC. Its translation is CSVRERWTVQETQYF.

The gene calls are TRBV20-1 and TRBJ2-7, with 11 bases that match TRBD2. The junction had 8 bases not matched to a gene; V was cut back by 6 bases and J by 4 bases. In germline, CDR1 is DFQATT, CDR2 SNEGSKA (reference sequence). This CDR3 spans 14 amino acids. The CDR3 sequence is CSATGLAELYEQYF. The DNA of the CDR3 is TGCAGTGCAACGGGACTAGCGGAGTTATACGAGCAGTACTTC.

This clonotype appeared a few times. V is TRBV20-1 and J is TRBJ2-5; a possible D gene is TRBD2 (5 bases). Germline V CDR1 and CDR2: DFQATT, SNEGSKA (reference sequence). This CDR3 region has 15 residues. V dropped 6 bases and J dropped 7 bases, with 24 bases sitting between them. The CDR3 spells CSAPGLAGLVGTQYF. CDR3 sequence (DNA): TGCAGTGCCCCCGGGCTCGCGGGTCTGGTGGGGACCCAGTACTTC.

This clonotype was seen ten or more times. The gene calls are TRBV7-2 and TRBJ2-2, with 11 positions matching TRBD1. Germline V gene lookup returns CDR1 SGHTA and CDR2 FQGNSA. The J segment lost 7 bases and the V segment lost 6 bases, leaving 13 bases of the junction unmatched. CDR3 length: 17 residues. This chain's CDR3 is CASSADRGLPGGGELFF. Written as DNA, the CDR3 is TGTGCCAGCAGTGCGGACAGGGGGCTTCCGGGGGGCGGGGAGCTGTTTTTT.

This clonotype was counted ten times or more. The chain recombines TRBV12-3 or TRBV12-4 with TRBJ2-7; D is ambiguous. Trimming stripped 3 bases from V and 9 bases from J, with 12 bases between. There are 12 residues in the CDR3. Here the CDR3 reads CASSLARVGQYF. DNA for the CDR3: TGTGCCAGCAGTTTGGCTAGAGTCGGGCAGTACTTC.